Listed here are 15 T cell receptor beta chains from one sample, sequenced in a study of blood T cells in healthy people across ages. Next came a second PCR, run for about 6 to 11 cycles, which used a sample-barcoded 5' primer along with a J-beta primer mix. TCRdb called the 5' RACE reads again in MiXCR, with one record for every CDR3 protein. This table has 650,000 to 1,000,000 distinct CDR3 sequences, under 40% appearing once. Material: blood. Receptors originate from a man younger than 35 in good health.

V is TRBV20-1 and J is TRBJ2-5; D might be TRBD2 (6 bases). Per germline, CDR1 DFQATT and CDR2 SNEGSKA (reference sequence). The CDR3 is 13 residues long. V lost 6 bases and J 5 bases, leaving 16 bases between the germline ends. CDR3 sequence: CSAQSMEGETQYF. Here the CDR3 DNA reads TGCAGTGCACAGAGCATGGAGGGGGAGACCCAGTACTTC.

The table lists this clonotype with a few counts. This sequence joins TRBV29-1 and TRBJ2-6; the D is unclear. This CDR3 has 15 amino acids. V was trimmed by 0 bases and J by 1 base, leaving 7 bases between them. Germline loops: CDR1 SQVTM, CDR2 ANQGSEA. CDR3 sequence reads: CSVEEDRSGANVLTF. Here the CDR3 DNA reads TGCAGCGTTGAAGAGGACCGATCTGGGGCCAACGTCCTGACTTTC.

This chain uses TRBV12-3 or TRBV12-4 with TRBJ2-1; possible D gene TRBD1, 6 bases. This CDR3 has 13 amino acids. Trimming removed 2 bases at V and 10 bases at J, with 12 bases between. The CDR3 DNA follows: TGTGCCAGCAGTTTAAACACAGGGCGCGAGCAGTTCTTC. Its translation is CASSLNTGREQFF.

V usage is TRBV24-1 and J usage is TRBJ2-5; possible D gene TRBD1, 5 bases. CDR3 length: 13 amino acids. Looked up from germline, CDR1 is KGHDR and CDR2 is SFDVKD. V was shortened by 9 bases and J by 4 bases, with 14 bases between the two germline ends. The CDR3 DNA sequence: TGTGCCACCGCTAGGGGAAGGGGAGAGACCCAGTACTTC. Translation: CATARGRGETQYF.

V usage is TRBV12-3 or TRBV12-4 and J usage is TRBJ2-3; D is possibly TRBD2 (7 bases). Trimming left V 7 bases short and J 1 base short, with 15 bases between. The CDR3 covers 15 residues. CDR3 loop: CASILGGLGTDTQYF. The CDR3, as DNA: TGTGCCAGCATTCTGGGGGGGCTCGGCACAGATACGCAGTATTTT.

This chain joins TRBV12-3 or TRBV12-4 and TRBJ1-5; D not certain. V was clipped by 6 bases and J by 4 bases, with 19 bases between them. The CDR3 contains 16 residues. The chain's CDR3 is CASSTDLWGRNQPQHF. The CDR3, as DNA: TGTGCCAGCAGCACGGACTTGTGGGGTAGGAATCAGCCCCAGCATTTT.

With respect to this clonotype: The junction departs from germline at one end; a sequencing error may be responsible. This chain uses TRBV5-1 with TRBJ1-5, with TRBD1 as a possible D gene (5 bases). CDR1 and CDR2 from the germline V gene are SGHRS and YFSETQ. This CDR3 has 14 residues. Written as DNA, the CDR3 is TGCGCCAGCAGCTTGGGGGGCGCCGGGGAACCCCGGCATTTT. Translating it yields CASSLGGAGEPRHF.

This sequence joins TRBV9 and TRBJ2-5; TRBD1 agrees at 11 bases. Germline assignment: CDR1 SGDLS and CDR2 YYNGEE. This CDR3 has 14 amino acids. Losses at the gene ends were 3 bases for V and 5 bases for J; bases not matched to a gene: 3. The CDR3 DNA reads as TGTGCCAGCAGCGAGGGGACAGGGGGTGAGACCCAGTACTTC. It codes for CASSEGTGGETQYF.

This clonotype was counted once. V is TRBV5-6 and J is TRBJ1-1, with D perhaps TRBD1 (6 bases). Trimming took off 1 base at V and 2 bases at J, with 12 bases between the two ends. This CDR3 region has 15 residues. Germline assignment: CDR1 SGHDT and CDR2 YYEEEE. CDR3 residues: CASSLWGGLNTEAFF. The CDR3 DNA reads TGTGCCAGCAGCTTGTGGGGGGGCTTAAACACTGAAGCTTTCTTT.

This clonotype was observed a single time. The chain couples TRBV4-3 to TRBJ2-3, with 8 bases fitting TRBD1. The CDR3 is 17 amino acids. Trimming removed 0 bases from V and 4 bases from J; junction bases left unmatched: 9. Germline V lookup: CDR1 LGHNA, CDR2 YSLEER. The DNA of the CDR3 is TGCGCCAGCAGCCAAGACAGCAGGGGGCTGATAGCAGATACGCAGTATTTT. It yields the protein CASSQDSRGLIADTQYF.

The rearrangement links TRBV5-6 to TRBJ2-3, with D perhaps given as TRBD1 or TRBD2 (5 bases each). The CDR3 extends over 12 amino acids. The V gene's germline CDR1 is SGHDT and CDR2 YYEEEE. V was clipped by 5 bases and J by 6 bases, with 10 bases between them. Written as DNA, the CDR3 is TGTGCCAGCAGTAGGGACCTCGATACGCAGTATTTT. It yields the protein CASSRDLDTQYF. Using reference TRBV5-6 and TRBJ2-3 for the parts outside the CDR3, the full variable domain is DAGVTQSPTHLIKTRGQQVTLRCSPKSGHDTVSWYQQALGQGPQFIFQYYEEEERQRGNFPDRFSGHQFPNYSSELNVNALLLGDSALYLCASSRDLDTQYFGPGTRLTVL.

This clonotype was detected a few times. The chain links TRBV3-1 to TRBJ2-5; 11 nucleotides match TRBD1. This CDR3 comprises 16 residues. Germline values: CDR1 LGHDT, CDR2 YNNKEL (reference sequence). J lost 3 bases, V lost 3 bases, and 6 bases had no gene match. In DNA, the CDR3 is TGTGCCAGCAGCCACCGACGGACAGGGGGCGAAGAGACCCAGTACTTC. Translating gives CASSHRRTGGEETQYF.

This clonotype was seen a single time. CDR3 residues: CASSPLAGGPGISTDTQYF. The CDR3 DNA reads TGTGCCAGCAGCCCGCTAGCGGGGGGGCCGGGAATTAGCACAGATACGCAGTATTTT. The V gene is TRBV5-4, the J gene TRBJ2-3; 12 bases are a match to TRBD2. This CDR3 comprises 19 residues. Germline V gene lookup returns CDR1 SGHNT and CDR2 YYREEE (reference sequence). After removal of 4 bases from V and 0 bases from J, the junction contained 12 bases not matched to a gene.

This clonotype has just a few counts. The rearrangement links TRBV6-2 or TRBV6-3 to TRBJ2-3; 10 bases map to TRBD2. V lost 0 bases, J lost 5 bases, and 2 bases stayed unmatched. Germline V gene data show CDR1 as MNHEY and CDR2 as SVGEGT. There are 15 residues in the CDR3. CDR3 DNA sequence: TGTGCCAGCAGTTACTCAGGACTAGCGGAAGATACGCAGTATTTT. Protein product: CASSYSGLAEDTQYF.

The V call is TRBV20-1, the J call TRBJ2-3, with 11 bases matching TRBD2. J lost 4 bases, V lost 2 bases, and 8 bases had no gene match. The CDR3 is 16 amino acids. CDR1 is DFQATT, CDR2 SNEGSKA, per germline (reference sequence). The CDR3 is CSARSGLAAFADTQYF. The CDR3 DNA reads as TGCAGTGCTAGATCGGGACTAGCGGCCTTCGCAGATACGCAGTATTTT.